Presented here are 8 T cell receptor beta chains from one specimen sequenced in a study of monozygotic twins with inflammatory bowel disease. TCRdb reanalyzed the 5' RACE reads and collapses them to one entry per CDR3 protein, without DNA. The table for this sample gives 80,000 or so distinct CDR3 sequences. Source material: blood. Receptors were obtained from a human donor with ulcerative colitis or Crohn's disease, or a healthy co-twin of an affected twin (not recorded which).

This chain uses TRBV18 with TRBJ2-7; the TCRdb D gene call, TRBD1, has no DNA to confirm it. The CDR3 spans 13 residues. Germline values: CDR1 KGHSH, CDR2 LQKENI. CDR3 region: CASSLEAGPEQYF.

This rearrangement joins TRBV19 to TRBJ1-1; TCRdb lists TRBD1, though no DNA is available to test this call. CDR3 length: 14 residues. The germline V gene encodes CDR1 LNHDA and CDR2 SQIVND (reference sequence). The chain's CDR3 is CASRLGRLNTEAFF. Drawing the rest from reference TRBV19 and TRBJ1-1, the complete variable domain is DGGITQSPKYLFRKEGQNVTLSCEQNLNHDAMYWYRQDPGQGLRLIYYSQIVNDFQKGDIAEGYSVSREKKESFPLTVTSAQKNPTAFYLCASRLGRLNTEAFFGQGTRLTVV.

The chain employs TRBV5-1 and TRBJ1-2; the D gene TCRdb calls, TRBD1, cannot be checked with no DNA. CDR3 length: 15 residues. Germline V CDR1 and CDR2: SGHRS, YFSETQ. This CDR3 reads CASSPVRGSRDGYTF.

This chain uses TRBV5-1 with TRBJ1-1. This CDR3 is built from 13 residues. Germline CDR1 and CDR2: SGHRS and YFSETQ. CDR3 sequence reads: CASSFYRARSAFF. Variable domain in full (rest from reference TRBV5-1 and TRBJ1-1): KAGVTQTPRYLIKTRGQQVTLSCSPISGHRSVSWYQQTPGQGLQFLFEYFSETQRNKGNFPGRFSGRQFSNSRSEMNVSTLELGDSALYLCASSFYRARSAFFGQGTRLTVV.

The chain carries TRBV3-1 and TRBJ1-1. The CDR3 loop spans 14 amino acids. Germline CDR1 is LGHDT and CDR2 is YNNKEL (reference sequence). CDR3: CASSQGKGGTEAFF.

The chain couples TRBV2 to TRBJ2-7; TCRdb reports TRBD1, a call that lacks DNA to check it against. The germline CDR1 and CDR2 sequences are SNHLY and FYNNEI. This CDR3 comprises 12 residues. The CDR3 spells CASQGQTYEQYF.

V usage is TRBV5-4 and J usage is TRBJ2-5. From germline, CDR1 is SGHNT and CDR2 YYREEE (reference sequence). This CDR3 has 14 amino acids. CDR3 in amino acids: CASTMYGVQGTQYF.

The chain joins TRBV7-2 to TRBJ2-7; TCRdb gives TRBD1 as the D gene, but with no DNA this cannot be confirmed. The CDR3 runs 13 residues. Germline-derived CDR1 and CDR2 are SGHTA and FQGNSA. The CDR3 reads CASSSRVGGEQYF.